Below are 10 T cell receptor beta chains sequenced from a single sample in a study of graft-versus-host responses after intestinal transplantation. The protocol was immunoSEQ multiplex PCR, while the TCRdb copy is restricted to in-frame clones and leaves out a portion. This table has approximately 89,000 clones, 85% to 95% appearing once. For these TCRs, the target antigens are not known. This material consisted of unstimulated CD8+ T cells sorted from spleen or lymph node cells, taken before transplant. All receptors derive from a human donor who was the organ donor for an intestinal transplant.

This CDR3 reads CASSPYWTEYGYTF. CDR3 coding DNA: TGTGCCAGCAGTCCTTACTGGACTGAATATGGCTACACCTTC. The rearrangement links TRBV27 to TRBJ1-2; no clear D gene. With 5 bases removed from V and 5 bases from J, the gap between germline ends came to 15 bases. The V gene's germline CDR1 is MNHEY and CDR2 SMNVEV (reference sequence). The CDR3 loop spans 14 amino acids.

This chain joins TRBV18 and TRBJ2-5; no definite D call. The CDR3 runs to 12 residues. Germline CDR1 reads KGHSH; CDR2 reads LQKENI. The ends were cut back, 4 bases at V and 7 bases at J, with 10 bases in the middle. CDR3 in amino acids: CASSLAPWTQYF. The CDR3 DNA reads TGTGCCAGCTCACTAGCCCCCTGGACCCAGTACTTC.

The chain is built from TRBV5-6 and TRBJ2-7, with TRBD2 identical over 7 bases. V shed 2 bases and J 2 bases; nucleotides not matched to a gene: 4. CDR1 and CDR2 (germline): SGHDT, YYEEEE. The CDR3 is 14 residues long. CDR3 sequence reads: CASSFSSGPYEQYF. The CDR3 DNA reads as TGTGCCAGCAGCTTCTCTAGCGGCCCCTACGAGCAGTACTTC. The full variable domain, completed using reference TRBV5-6 and TRBJ2-7, is DAGVTQSPTHLIKTRGQQVTLRCSPKSGHDTVSWYQQALGQGPQFIFQYYEEEERQRGNFPDRFSGHQFPNYSSELNVNALLLGDSALYLCASSFSSGPYEQYFGPGTRLTVT.

This chain links TRBV7-9 with TRBJ2-3; D is perhaps TRBD2 (5 bases). Between the trimmed V and J ends, which lost 3 bases and 4 bases, there was a span of 17 bases. This CDR3 has 16 amino acids. Germline assignment: CDR1 SEHNR and CDR2 FQNEAQ (reference sequence). In DNA, the CDR3 is TGTGCCAGCAGCTTTCCCGAGGGCAGACTGTCAGATACGCAGTATTTT. Protein product: CASSFPEGRLSDTQYF.

The chain carries TRBV19 and TRBJ2-2, with D maybe TRBD2 (5 bases). Germline V gene data show CDR1 as LNHDA and CDR2 as SQIVND (reference sequence). The germline V and J ends were trimmed by 5 bases and 6 bases, with 31 bases remaining between them. The CDR3 length is 20 residues. CDR3 sequence (DNA): TGTGCCAGTAGTCCCCACCTCCCAGGTCTGCGGGCCCACGGCGCCGGGGAGCTGTTTTTT. This encodes CASSPHLPGLRAHGAGELFF.

The chain employs TRBV10-3 and TRBJ2-5; D is perhaps TRBD1 (6 bases). V dropped 4 bases and J dropped 1 base, with 19 bases sitting between them. Germline CDR1 ENHRY, CDR2 SYGVKD. CDR3 length equals 17 residues. The CDR3 spells CAISAGPGLGAQETQYF. DNA of the CDR3: TGTGCCATCAGTGCCGGTCCAGGGTTGGGGGCCCAAGAGACCCAGTACTTC.

V and J are TRBV7-9 and TRBJ2-1; 7 bases map to TRBD2. The germline V gene encodes CDR1 SEHNR and CDR2 FQNEAQ (reference sequence). This CDR3 is built from 15 residues. J lost 7 bases, V lost 5 bases, and 11 bases had no gene match. In DNA form, the CDR3 reads TGTGCCAGCAGCCCCCGGACTAGTTGGTGGAATGAGCAGTTCTTC. The encoded protein is CASSPRTSWWNEQFF.

This chain uses TRBV7-9 with TRBJ2-2; D is unclear. Germline lookup yields CDR1 SEHNR and CDR2 FQNEAQ (reference sequence). Trimming took off 6 bases at V and 3 bases at J, with 14 bases between the two ends. There are 15 residues in the CDR3. The CDR3 protein is CASRNSNLYTGELFF. For the CDR3, the DNA is TGTGCCAGCAGGAATTCTAATCTATACACCGGGGAGCTGTTTTTT. The full variable domain, completed using reference TRBV7-9 and TRBJ2-2, is DTGVSQNPRHKITKRGQNVTFRCDPISEHNRLYWYRQTLGQGPEFLTYFQNEAQLEKSRLLSDRFSAERPKGSFSTLEIQRTEQGDSAMYLCASRNSNLYTGELFFGEGSRLTVL.

The chain carries TRBV15 and TRBJ1-1, with 8 bases aligning to TRBD1. CDR1 and CDR2 (germline): LNHNV, YYDKDF (reference sequence). The CDR3 sequence is 19 residues long. The V segment lost 1 base and the J segment 2 bases; nucleotides outside the gene matches: 15. CDR3 in amino acids: CATSRVTLTGALINTEAFF. The DNA for the CDR3 is TGTGCCACCAGCAGAGTTACCTTGACAGGGGCCTTAATTAACACTGAAGCTTTCTTT.

This clone has just one count. The rearrangement links TRBV5-5 to TRBJ1-1; D is ambiguous. This CDR3 has 15 amino acids. Trimming stripped 2 bases from V and 1 base from J, with 12 bases between. Germline CDR1 SGHKS, CDR2 YYEKEE (reference sequence). The CDR3 sequence: CASSLPLRRNTEAFF. CDR3 nucleotide sequence: TGTGCCAGCAGCTTACCATTAAGGAGGAACACTGAAGCTTTCTTT.